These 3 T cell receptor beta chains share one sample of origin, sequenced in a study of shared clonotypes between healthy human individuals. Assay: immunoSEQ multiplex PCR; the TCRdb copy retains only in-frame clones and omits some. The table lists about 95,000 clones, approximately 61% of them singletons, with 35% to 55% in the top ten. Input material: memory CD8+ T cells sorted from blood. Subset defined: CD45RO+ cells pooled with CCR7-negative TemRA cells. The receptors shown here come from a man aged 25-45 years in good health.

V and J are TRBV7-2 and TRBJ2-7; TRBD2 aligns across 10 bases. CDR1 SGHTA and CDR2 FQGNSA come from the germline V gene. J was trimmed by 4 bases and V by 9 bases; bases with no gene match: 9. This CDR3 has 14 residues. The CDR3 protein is CASSETSGYYEQYF. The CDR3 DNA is TGTGCCAGTTCCGAGACTAGCGGGTATTACGAGCAGTACTTC.

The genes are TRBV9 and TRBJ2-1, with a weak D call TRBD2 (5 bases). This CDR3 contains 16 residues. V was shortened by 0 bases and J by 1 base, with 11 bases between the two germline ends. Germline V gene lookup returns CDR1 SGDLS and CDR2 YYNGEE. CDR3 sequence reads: CASSVEGSVSYNEQFF. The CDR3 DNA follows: TGTGCCAGCAGCGTAGAGGGTAGCGTTTCCTACAATGAGCAGTTCTTC.

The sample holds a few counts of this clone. CDR3 amino acids: CASHRMMNTEAFF. CDR3 sequence (DNA): TGTGCCAGTCACAGGATGATGAACACTGAAGCTTTCTTT. This chain connects TRBV6-5 to TRBJ1-1; possible D gene TRBD1, 5 bases. Germline V gene data show CDR1 as MNHEY and CDR2 as SVGAGI. The CDR3 covers 13 residues. V was cut by 9 bases and J by 0 bases, with 11 bases left in between.